This T cell receptor beta chain appears in the sequencing data of a study of blood T cell repertoires in COVID-19. Turning to the study itself: The United States, Italy and Spain provided the acute and convalescent COVID-19 samples.

Clones were sequenced by immunoSEQ multiplex PCR, and TCRdb holds only the in-frame ones, with some missing. The sample holds about 80,000 clones, around 83% seen once. The sample comprised peripheral blood. This TCR was sampled from a man older than 75 with active or convalescent COVID-19.

The CDR3 is CASSGRVEAFF. CDR3 bases: TGTGCCAGCAGCGGTCGGGTGGAAGCTTTCTTT. The chain joins TRBV2 to TRBJ1-1; D gene uncertain. Germline V gene sequence: CDR1 SNHLY, CDR2 FYNNEI. The CDR3 length is 11 residues. The germline V and J ends were trimmed by 6 bases and 8 bases, with 10 bases remaining between them.